One and the same sample provided the 6 T cell receptor beta chains below, sequenced in a study of T cells in localized non-small cell lung cancer. Profiled with immunoSEQ multiplex PCR; TCRdb holds only in-frame clones, not every one. The sample carries over 5,500 clones, 40% to 45% recorded once. The sample here was lung tumor tissue, taken before any cancer treatment. The receptor source for this set is a woman aged 35 to 70 with stage II squamous cell lung carcinoma.

This chain links TRBV10-2 with TRBJ2-2, with D possibly matching TRBD2 (7 bases). There are 16 residues in the CDR3. Germline V CDR1 and CDR2: WSHSY, SAAADI. The germline V and J ends were trimmed by 7 bases and 6 bases, with 21 bases remaining between them. The CDR3 nucleotides are TGCGCCAGCATGAATTCCGGGGGGCGAACTCCCGGGGAGCTGTTTTTT. This sequence encodes CASMNSGGRTPGELFF.

The V gene is TRBV28, the J gene TRBJ2-2; D possibly corresponds to TRBD1 (6 bases). The CDR3 length is 12 residues. CDR1 is MDHEN and CDR2 is SYDVKM in the germline V gene. V was cut by 8 bases and J by 5 bases, with 9 bases left in between. As DNA, the CDR3 is TGTGCCAGCGAAGGGGGAACCGGGGAGCTGTTTTTT. This encodes CASEGGTGELFF.

This clone occurred a few times. The J gene is TRBJ1-5, the V gene TRBV28; D gene ambiguous. The CDR3 contains 12 residues. Trimming took 2 bases from V and 7 from J, leaving 6 bases between them. The germline V gene has CDR1 MDHEN and CDR2 SYDVKM. This CDR3 is CASSLGGQPQHF. CDR3 DNA sequence: TGTGCCAGCAGTTTAGGCGGGCAGCCCCAGCATTTT. The full variable domain, in which reference TRBV28 and TRBJ1-5 provide the parts outside the CDR3, is DVKVTQSSRYLVKRTGEKVFLECVQDMDHENMFWYRQDPGLGLRLIYFSYDVKMKEKGDIPEGYSVSREKKERFSLILESASTNQTSMYLCASSLGGQPQHFGDGTRLSIL.

The chain joins TRBV6-8 to TRBJ1-2; 11 bases are shared with TRBD1. The CDR3 is made up of 15 amino acids. V was pared by 2 bases and J by 8 bases, with 7 bases of the junction left unmatched. Per the germline V gene, CDR1 is MNHGY and CDR2 is SAAAGT. CDR3 sequence reads: CASSYGGQGAEGYTF. The CDR3, as DNA: TGTGCCAGCAGTTACGGCGGACAGGGGGCGGAGGGCTACACCTTC.

J is TRBJ1-2 and V is TRBV11-3; the match to TRBD1 covers 8 bases. Germline V lookup: CDR1 SGHNT, CDR2 YENEEA. The CDR3 consists of 17 residues. V lost 5 bases, J lost 5 bases, and 16 bases stayed unmatched. Here the CDR3 reads CASSPLGTGPEGYGYTF. The CDR3 DNA reads as TGTGCCAGCAGCCCCCTCGGGACAGGTCCTGAGGGGTATGGCTACACCTTC.

The rearrangement uses TRBV19 and TRBJ1-1, with 8 positions matching TRBD1. CDR1 is LNHDA, CDR2 SQIVND, per germline (reference sequence). V dropped 7 bases and J dropped 5; count of bases not matched to a gene: 12. The length of the CDR3 is 15 residues. As DNA, the CDR3 is TGTGCCAGTACCAAGTGGCAGGGGGCCGGTACTGAAGCTTTCTTT. Translation: CASTKWQGAGTEAFF.